Listed here are 27 T cell receptor beta chains from one sample, sequenced in a study of T cells in Graves' hyperthyroidism and ophthalmopathy (dated by TCRdb to 2018 to 2020). Receptors were amplified or captured by multiplex PCR. TCRdb shows the sequencer as Illumina HiSeq 2000. The TCR beta CDR3 regions were amplified from the RNA transcripts. The TCR CDR3 was subjected to a first round of RT-PCR using the HTBI primer set and the Qiagen OneStep RT-PCR kit. TCRdb reworked the public reads: Q25 trimming with fastp, MiXCR clone assembly, productive beta chains retained. Rows with one shared CDR3 protein collapse into an entry with the most common genes and DNA. The sample yields around 690,000 distinct CDR3 sequences; roughly 20% were counted once. About 35% of the sample is in the top ten clones. The sample was blood. These receptors were collected from a man in his thirties or forties with Graves' ophthalmopathy.

The CDR3 protein is CSVDGRGPPSSYEQYF. The CDR3 DNA reads as TGCAGCGTTGACGGTAGGGGTCCTCCTTCATCCTACGAGCAGTACTTC. The chain links TRBV29-1 to TRBJ2-7; tentative D call: TRBD1 (5 bases). V was trimmed by 3 bases and J by 1 base, leaving 19 bases between them. Germline CDR1 reads SQVTM; CDR2 reads ANQGSEA. The CDR3 is 16 residues long.

This clonotype was observed at least ten times. This rearrangement joins TRBV28 to TRBJ2-1; unclear D gene. V was shortened by 6 bases and J by 6 bases, with 12 bases between the two germline ends. CDR1 is MDHEN and CDR2 is SYDVKM in the germline V gene. CDR3 length: 13 residues. The CDR3 loop is CASRLLISNEQFF. The DNA for the CDR3 is TGTGCCAGCAGGCTACTAATCTCCAATGAGCAGTTCTTC.

The V gene is TRBV6-1, the J gene TRBJ1-5; TRBD1 agrees at 9 bases. J gave up 0 bases and V 6 bases, and 6 bases lay outside the gene matches. From germline, CDR1 is MNHNS and CDR2 SASEGT. The CDR3 is 16 amino acids. The CDR3 bases are TGTGCCAGCAGATTACAGGGGGCCTTTAGCAATCAGCCCCAGCATTTT. It encodes CASRLQGAFSNQPQHF.

This clonotype turned up a few times. The chain employs TRBV5-1 and TRBJ2-2; TRBD1 or TRBD2 may be the D gene (5 bases each). Germline CDR1 and CDR2: SGHRS and YFSETQ. V was shortened by 4 bases and J by 0 bases, with 10 bases between the two germline ends. The CDR3 has 15 residues. CDR3 DNA sequence: TGCGCCAGCAGCCACGGGACGACGAACACCGGGGAGCTGTTTTTT. Its translation: CASSHGTTNTGELFF.

The rearrangement joins TRBV12-3 or TRBV12-4 to TRBJ2-2, with 14 bases fitting TRBD2. This CDR3 is 17 amino acids long. The V and J ends lost 5 bases and 3 bases, in that order; junction bases with no gene match: 5. DNA for the CDR3: TGTGCCAGCAGTCCTGGGACTAGCGGGGGCTACACCGGGGAGCTGTTTTTT. Translating it yields CASSPGTSGGYTGELFF.

This chain joins TRBV7-8 and TRBJ1-2; tentatively, D is TRBD1 (5 bases). The V end was cut by 5 bases, the J end by 8 bases, with 27 bases between. Germline V lookup: CDR1 SGHVS, CDR2 FQNEAQ. The CDR3 runs 17 residues. The chain's CDR3 is CASSRRSLAGRGGGYTF. As DNA, the CDR3 is TGTGCCAGCAGCAGAAGATCTTTGGCGGGGCGGGGAGGAGGCTACACCTTC.

The rearrangement links TRBV30 to TRBJ2-7; 10 nucleotides match TRBD2. The CDR3 has 15 amino acids. Germline V gene lookup returns CDR1 GTSNPN and CDR2 SVGIG (reference sequence). The J segment lost 6 bases and the V segment lost 7 bases, leaving 15 bases of the junction unmatched. CDR3 residues: CASQTTSGVHSEQYF. Here the CDR3 DNA reads TGTGCCTCCCAAACTACTAGCGGGGTCCACTCCGAGCAGTACTTC.

This clonotype was seen at least ten times. For the CDR3, the DNA is TGTGCCAGCAGTTTGACCTGGAGGGTAGGGAACACTGAAGCTTTCTTT. The encoded protein is CASSLTWRVGNTEAFF. The genes are TRBV27 and TRBJ1-1; D gene unclear. This CDR3 has 16 residues. V lost 3 bases and J 1 base, leaving 15 bases between the germline ends. Germline V gives CDR1 MNHEY, CDR2 SMNVEV (reference sequence).

This clonotype appeared many times. The chain carries TRBV10-2 and TRBJ2-3; TRBD1 agrees at 7 bases. Germline V lookup: CDR1 WSHSY, CDR2 SAAADI. The CDR3 totals 14 residues. Unmatched junction bases numbered 4, after V lost 7 bases and J lost 0 bases. The CDR3 sequence is CASTPTGSTDTQYF. CDR3 bases: TGCGCCAGCACCCCGACAGGGAGCACAGATACGCAGTATTTT.

This clonotype was counted only a few times. The V and J genes are TRBV11-2 and TRBJ2-6; a weak D match, TRBD2 (6 bases). Trimming stripped 5 bases from V and 2 bases from J, with 16 bases between. There are 17 residues in the CDR3. Germline V gene lookup returns CDR1 SGHAT and CDR2 FQNNGV. The CDR3 DNA reads TGTGCCAGCAGCATCCGTGGAGGGGCTGCTGGGGCCAACGTCCTGACTTTC. This gives the protein CASSIRGGAAGANVLTF. Together with reference TRBV11-2 and TRBJ2-6, the CDR3 gives the full variable domain: EAGVAQSPRYKIIEKRQSVAFWCNPISGHATLYWYQQILGQGPKLLIQFQNNGVVDDSQLPKDRFSAERLKGVDSTLKIQPAKLEDSAVYLCASSIRGGAAGANVLTFGAGSRLTVL.

V gene TRBV6-1 combines with J gene TRBJ1-3, with D hard to call. The CDR3 loop spans 14 amino acids. Per germline, CDR1 MNHNS and CDR2 SASEGT. The V and J ends lost 5 bases and 4 bases respectively, with 12 bases between them. CDR3 nucleotides: TGTGCCAGCAGTCCCGAATGGCCGGGAAACACCATATATTTT. Residues: CASSPEWPGNTIYF.

The chain employs TRBV2 and TRBJ1-6; TRBD1 agrees at 7 bases. J gave up 0 bases and V 4 bases, and 6 bases lay outside the gene matches. This CDR3 has 17 amino acids. The germline gives CDR1 SNHLY, CDR2 FYNNEI. The CDR3 DNA is TGTGCCAGCAGTGCACAGGGGAAAAGCTCCTATAATTCACCCCTCCACTTT. The encoded protein is CASSAQGKSSYNSPLHF.

This clonotype has only a few counts. The V and J genes are TRBV24-1 and TRBJ2-1, with 9 bases lining up with TRBD1. Germline-derived CDR1 and CDR2 are KGHDR and SFDVKD. V trimming: 2 bases; J trimming: 6 bases; junction bases outside the gene matches: 7. This CDR3 region has 16 residues. CDR3 bases: TGTGCCACCAGTGATTCCAGGACAGGGGTGACCAATGAGCAGTTCTTC. Its translation is CATSDSRTGVTNEQFF.

This clonotype has just a few counts. Since a much larger clone is just one base distant, this may be a read error. CDR3 bases: TGTGCCAGCAGTTATGGGCAGAAAGAGGCCCAGTACTTC. This gives the protein CASSYGQKEAQYF. The J gene is TRBJ2-5, the V gene TRBV6-9; D not resolved. The CDR3 has 13 residues. Germline lookup yields CDR1 MNHGY and CDR2 SVAAGI.

This clonotype has only a few counts. This may be a read error: a much more frequent sequence differs by one nucleotide. The V gene is TRBV11-2, the J gene TRBJ1-2; 11 nucleotides align to TRBD1. V shed 4 bases and J 7 bases; nucleotides not matched to a gene: 5. The CDR3 extends over 14 amino acids. Germline V gene lookup returns CDR1 SGHAT and CDR2 FQNNGV. The CDR3 nucleotides are TGTGCCAGCAGCTCTGGCGGGACAGGGGGTGGCTACACCTTC. This sequence encodes CASSSGGTGGGYTF.

In DNA, the CDR3 is TGCGCCAGCAGCGTTCCAACGGAGAACACTGAAGCTTTCTTT. The encoded protein is CASSVPTENTEAFF. This chain uses TRBV4-1 with TRBJ1-1; D gene ambiguous. Germline-derived CDR1 and CDR2 are MGHRA and YSYEKL. The CDR3 has 14 residues. Trimming left V 5 bases short and J 1 base short, with 11 bases between.

This clonotype was seen a few times. V usage is TRBV20-1 and J usage is TRBJ2-3, with a weak D call TRBD2 (6 bases). This CDR3 spans 14 amino acids. CDR1 is DFQATT, CDR2 SNEGSKA, per germline (reference sequence). Trimming took 4 bases from V and 0 from J, leaving 11 bases between them. Here the CDR3 DNA reads TGCAGTGCTACCTTTGGGACTAGCACAGATACGCAGTATTTT. Its translation: CSATFGTSTDTQYF.

V is TRBV7-6 and J is TRBJ2-7, with D possibly TRBD2 on 6 matching bases. The germline CDR1 and CDR2 sequences are SGHVS and FNYEAQ. This CDR3 region has 14 residues. Trimming cost V 1 base and J 6 bases, with 13 bases left between them. DNA of the CDR3: TGTGCCAGCAGCTTAGAACGGGAGACACCCGAGCAGTACTTC. As protein: CASSLERETPEQYF.

The CDR3 region has the DNA TGTGCCATCAGTGAGGGACAGGTTCCCGAGCAGTACTTC. This encodes CAISEGQVPEQYF. The V gene is TRBV10-3, the J gene TRBJ2-7, with 7 bases aligning to TRBD1. The V gene's germline CDR1 is ENHRY and CDR2 SYGVKD. The trim removed 2 bases at V and 6 bases at J, leaving 4 bases unmatched. The CDR3 totals 13 residues.

As concerns this clonotype: The conserved phenylalanine or tryptophan normally closing the CDR3 is absent here, so this likely arose from a read error. V usage is TRBV6-2 or TRBV6-3 and J usage is TRBJ2-1; D is ambiguous. Germline V gives CDR1 MNHEY, CDR2 SVGEGT. The CDR3 has 12 residues. Deletions cut 5 bases from V and 2 bases from J, with 4 bases between. DNA for the CDR3: TGTGCCAGCAGTAGGGCCTACAATGAGCAGTTCTTA. It encodes CASSRAYNEQFL.

The chain uses TRBV12-3 or TRBV12-4 and TRBJ2-1; D uncertain. Trimming stripped 5 bases from V and 5 bases from J, with 7 bases between. This CDR3 spans 12 amino acids. In DNA, the CDR3 is TGTGCCAGCAGTCCCATACACAATGAGCAGTTCTTC. Translated: CASSPIHNEQFF.

This chain links TRBV20-1 with TRBJ1-1, with D uncertain. This CDR3 region has 12 residues. Germline assignment: CDR1 DFQATT and CDR2 SNEGSKA (reference sequence). V lost 3 bases, J lost 5 bases, and 10 bases lay in between. The CDR3 DNA is TGCAGTGCTAGTACCTTGGGAACTGAAGCTTTCTTT. Translating gives CSASTLGTEAFF.

The CDR3 protein is CATSDSKWGYTF. The DNA for the CDR3 is TGTGCCACCAGTGATTCTAAATGGGGCTACACCTTC. The chain employs TRBV24-1 and TRBJ1-2; D is unresolved. V lost 2 bases and J lost 8, with 8 bases in between. The CDR3 is 12 amino acids. Per germline, CDR1 KGHDR and CDR2 SFDVKD.

This chain uses TRBV20-1 with TRBJ2-5, with D possibly TRBD2 on 6 matching bases. This CDR3 region has 12 residues. The V end lost 6 bases, the J end lost 1 base, and 9 bases lay between the germline ends. Germline V gives CDR1 DFQATT, CDR2 SNEGSKA (reference sequence). The CDR3 here is CSAGTFQETQYF. CDR3 DNA sequence: TGCAGTGCCGGGACTTTCCAAGAGACCCAGTACTTC.

The chain is built from TRBV2 and TRBJ1-1, with D possibly TRBD1 on 6 matching bases. Germline V lookup: CDR1 SNHLY, CDR2 FYNNEI. With 3 bases removed from V and 5 bases from J, the gap between germline ends came to 16 bases. This CDR3 region has 15 residues. The CDR3: CASSDWGPSITEAFF. CDR3 bases: TGTGCCAGCAGTGATTGGGGGCCCTCGATTACTGAAGCTTTCTTT. Drawing the rest from reference TRBV2 and TRBJ1-1, the complete variable domain is EPEVTQTPSHQVTQMGQEVILRCVPISNHLYFYWYRQILGQKVEFLVSFYNNEISEKSEIFDDQFSVERPDGSNFTLKIRSTKLEDSAMYFCASSDWGPSITEAFFGQGTRLTVV.

In this sample, this clonotype turned up a few times. J is TRBJ2-7 and V is TRBV28; maybe TRBD2 (5 bases). The CDR3 is 12 residues long. The germline CDR1 and CDR2 sequences are MDHEN and SYDVKM. V was cut by 7 bases and J by 5 bases, with 12 bases left in between. CDR3 protein: CASTTSGDEQYF. CDR3 nucleotides: TGTGCCAGCACCACATCCGGGGACGAGCAGTACTTC.

J is TRBJ2-6 and V is TRBV27, with D unclear. Trimming cost V 3 bases and J 2 bases, with 14 bases left between them. The V gene's germline CDR1 is MNHEY and CDR2 SMNVEV (reference sequence). The CDR3 runs to 17 residues. DNA of the CDR3: TGTGCCAGCAGTTTTACCCCGGCAGGTCCTGGGGCCAACGTCCTGACTTTC. Translation gives CASSFTPAGPGANVLTF.